The present T cell receptor (beta chain) was sequenced within a study of blood T cell repertoires in COVID-19. For the study at large: COVID-19 samples from acute and convalescent phases originated in the United States, Italy and Spain. PBMCs, B-cell-depleted T cells, or T cells provided the cDNA or gDNA that made up the material.

In the authors' workflow: Using reference gene primer amplification, nucleated cell counts were estimated. This table comes from immunoSEQ multiplex PCR, and its TCRdb copy is limited to in-frame clones, with some not included. The DNA was the basis for D and trimming; V, J and clone size are from that table. The table lists approximately 66,000 clones, about 90% of them singletons. The CDR3 contains 14 residues. Germline values: CDR1 SGHNT, CDR2 YYREEE (reference sequence). V was shortened by 4 bases and J by 6 bases, with 16 bases between the two germline ends. Input material: peripheral blood. This chain joins TRBV5-4 and TRBJ1-2; D perhaps matches TRBD1 (5 bases). The TCR originated in a human donor with active COVID-19. The donor label of this sample is uncertain. In nucleotides, the CDR3 is TGTGCCAGCAGCCTGCAGGGATTGGAAAATGGCTACACCTTC. It encodes CASSLQGLENGYTF.